The clone carrying this T cell receptor beta chain was seen a single time. Produced via immunoSEQ multiplex PCR; TCRdb's table is partial and in-frame only. Of hundreds of thousands of clones in the sample, almost 97% were seen once. This sample stems from a study of shared clonotypes between healthy human individuals. This TCR derives from a woman younger than 45 in good health. Sequenced: naive CD4+ T cells sorted from blood. The subset here: CD45RA+ positively selected.

This chain's CDR3 is CASSPTREETQYF. CDR3 DNA sequence: TGTGCCAGCAGCCCTACTAGAGAAGAGACCCAGTACTTC. The chain carries TRBV5-4 and TRBJ2-5, with D possibly matching TRBD2 (5 bases). Trimming took off 4 bases at V and 3 bases at J, with 10 bases between the two ends. CDR1 is SGHNT and CDR2 is YYREEE in the germline V gene (reference sequence). CDR3 length equals 13 residues. The whole variable domain, remainder taken from reference TRBV5-4 and TRBJ2-5, is ETGVTQSPTHLIKTRGQQVTLRCSSQSGHNTVSWYQQALGQGPQFIFQYYREEENGRGNFPPRFSGLQFPNYSSELNVNALELDDSALYLCASSPTREETQYFGPGTRLLVL.